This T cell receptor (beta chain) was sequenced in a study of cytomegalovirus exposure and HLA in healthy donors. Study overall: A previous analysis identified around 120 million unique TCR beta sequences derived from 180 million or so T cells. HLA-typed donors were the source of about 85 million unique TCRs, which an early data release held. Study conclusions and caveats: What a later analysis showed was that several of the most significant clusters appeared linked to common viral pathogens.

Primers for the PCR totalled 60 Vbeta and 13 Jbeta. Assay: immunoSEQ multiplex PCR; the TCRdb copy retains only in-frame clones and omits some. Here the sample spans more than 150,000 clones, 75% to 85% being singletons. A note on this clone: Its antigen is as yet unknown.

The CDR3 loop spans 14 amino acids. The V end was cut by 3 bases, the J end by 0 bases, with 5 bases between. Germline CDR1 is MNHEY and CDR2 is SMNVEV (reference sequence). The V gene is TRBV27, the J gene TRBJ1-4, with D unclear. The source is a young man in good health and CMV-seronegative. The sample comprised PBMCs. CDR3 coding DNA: TGTGCCAGCAGTTTTTCGGCAACTAATGAAAAACTGTTTTTT. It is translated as CASSFSATNEKLFF.